This entry describes one T cell receptor (beta chain). Its antigen is not known. The data were taken from a study of human T cells and chemical hapten exposure. Study-wide findings and caveats: TCRs at high frequency, those above 1 in 1000, did not change with DPC sensitization. Expanded TCRs produced significantly more large CDR3 similarity clusters than controls did. Donor immune responses may differ from healthy people's, since all donors had alopecia.

The germline gives CDR1 SGHAT, CDR2 FQNNGV. CDR3 length: 16 amino acids. The V gene end was trimmed by 0 bases and the J gene end by 5 bases; junction bases not matched to a gene: 6. Each CDR3 protein gets one entry after TCRdb re-called the RACE reads with MiXCR. Among approximately 72,000 distinct CDR3 sequences, 11% were seen once, and the ten largest hold 1.4%. Time point in this sample: patch test 3, about 24 weeks after DPC sensitization. As for treatment: therapeutic diphenylcyclopropenone sensitization with weekly scalp DPC. The authors' total RNA extraction used unfractionated whole blood. The V gene is TRBV11-2, the J gene TRBJ2-5; 10 bases are a match to TRBD1. Source: whole blood, taken in connection with sensitization to the hapten diphenylcyclopropenone (DPC). This receptor was identified in a woman aged 50 to 60 with alopecia areata. Some clones in this sample may be carry-over from other donors' samples. The CDR3, as DNA: TGTGCCAGCAGCTTAGATGGGACAGGGGCTTTGGAGACCCAGTACTTC. Its translation: CASSLDGTGALETQYF.